The present entry profiles one T cell receptor beta chain with its context. No antigen is known for it. At one end the junction does not follow the germline gene, possibly because of a read error. TCRdb keeps only in-frame clones here, not all; method: immunoSEQ multiplex PCR. This sample's clone table lists around 37,000 clones. These data are taken from a study of T cells in women clearing cervical HPV infection. The study's findings and limits: T-cell numbers per sample were unknown and may explain richness differences. CIN3+ cases had significantly higher TCR richness than controls; evenness did not differ.

The TCR comes from a woman aged 18 to 75 with a cervical HPV16 infection that either progressed to CIN3+ or cleared (not recorded which). The sample was blood buffy coat.

CDR3 DNA (partial): TGTGCCAGCAGCCTAGCGCGGCAAGAGACC. Translating gives CASSLARQET. The full CDR3 is CASSLARQETQYF. The rearrangement links TRBV7-6 to TRBJ2-5; tentatively, D is TRBD2 (6 bases). The read finishes 3 residues shy of the CDR3 end, and the germline J gene is used to complete it. The CDR3 has 13 residues. CDR1 and CDR2 from the germline V gene are SGHVS and FNYEAQ.